The 20 T cell receptor beta chains listed next were all sequenced from one sample in a study of cytomegalovirus exposure and HLA in healthy donors (dated by TCRdb to about 2017). The library was built by means of the immunoSEQ multiplex PCR assay. The multiplex PCR relied on a mix of 60 forward primers for TCR Vbeta segments and 13 reverse primers for TCR Jbeta segments. TCRdb's version of the immuneACCESS table is confined to in-frame rearrangements and falls short of the full clone set. An unresolved V gene accounts for under half of the shortfall where checked; the remainder is of unknown origin. The sample table contains some 130,000 clones; only one count was recorded for 70% to 85% of them. The ten largest clonotypes hold around 7% of the sample. Sequences were obtained from PBMCs. These receptors were obtained from a middle-aged man in good health and CMV-seropositive.

The chain carries TRBV2 and TRBJ2-7; possibly TRBD2 for D (5 bases). The CDR3 covers 14 residues. Looked up from germline, CDR1 is SNHLY and CDR2 is FYNNEI. V lost 7 bases and J 1 base, leaving 14 bases between the germline ends. In DNA form, the CDR3 reads TGTGCCAGCATGAGGGTTCTGACTTCCTACGAGCAGTACTTC. Its protein is CASMRVLTSYEQYF.

This chain joins TRBV9 and TRBJ1-1; a weak D match, TRBD1 (5 bases). There are 15 residues in the CDR3. Germline CDR1 is SGDLS and CDR2 is YYNGEE. Trimming stripped 0 bases from V and 5 bases from J, with 14 bases between. CDR3 in amino acids: CASSVAPFGGTEAFF. CDR3 coding DNA: TGTGCCAGCAGCGTAGCCCCGTTTGGGGGGACTGAAGCTTTCTTT.

This clone has only one observation. This chain connects TRBV4-1 to TRBJ2-7; 7 positions agree with TRBD1. V shed 3 bases, J shed 2 bases, and the junction held 7 bases outside the gene matches. CDR3 length equals 15 residues. Germline CDR1 and CDR2: MGHRA and YSYEKL. The CDR3 DNA reads as TGCGCCAGCAGCCAGTCCGGGACAGCAACCTACGAGCAGTACTTC. Amino acid sequence: CASSQSGTATYEQYF.

CDR3 sequence (DNA): TGTGCCAGCAGTTACGGGACTAGCTCCTACGAGCAGTACTTC. It encodes CASSYGTSSYEQYF. This chain joins TRBV6-5 and TRBJ2-7; 8 nucleotides align to TRBD2. Per the germline V gene, CDR1 is MNHEY and CDR2 is SVGAGI. The length of the CDR3 is 14 residues. Trimming at V came to 2 bases and at J to 0 bases, leaving 0 bases not matched to a gene.

The chain couples TRBV30 to TRBJ2-2; TRBD2 aligns across 7 bases. The V gene's germline CDR1 is GTSNPN and CDR2 SVGIG (reference sequence). CDR3 length equals 17 residues. Trimming cost V 3 bases and J 0 bases; bases outside gene matches: 10. CDR3 nucleotides: TGTGCCTGGAGCCGACTAGCAGGAACCGCGAACACCGGGGAGCTGTTTTTT. It is translated as CAWSRLAGTANTGELFF.

The chain joins TRBV14 to TRBJ2-3; the match to TRBD1 covers 8 bases. Germline V CDR1 and CDR2: SGHDN, FVKESK. With V trimmed by 4 bases and J by 7 bases, 10 bases remained unmatched. The CDR3 extends over 15 amino acids. CDR3 bases: TGTGCCAGCAGCCTCCTGACCCCAGGGGGCAATACGCAGTATTTT. Residues: CASSLLTPGGNTQYF.

V and J are TRBV19 and TRBJ2-3, with D maybe TRBD2 (5 bases). V dropped 1 base and J dropped 1 base, with 15 bases sitting between them. Germline CDR1 and CDR2: LNHDA and SQIVND (reference sequence). The CDR3 totals 17 residues. CDR3 region: CASSIGGATGGTDTQYF. The CDR3 region has the DNA TGTGCCAGTAGTATAGGGGGAGCCACCGGCGGCACAGATACGCAGTATTTT. Full variable domain (missing parts from reference TRBV19 and TRBJ2-3): DGGITQSPKYLFRKEGQNVTLSCEQNLNHDAMYWYRQDPGQGLRLIYYSQIVNDFQKGDIAEGYSVSREKKESFPLTVTSAQKNPTAFYLCASSIGGATGGTDTQYFGPGTRLTVL.

V and J are TRBV6-5 and TRBJ1-2; no firm D call. V lost 0 bases and J lost 8, with 10 bases in between. Germline assignment: CDR1 MNHEY and CDR2 SVGAGI. The length of the CDR3 is 13 residues. This CDR3 reads CASSYSIAGGYTF. CDR3 DNA sequence: TGTGCCAGCAGTTACTCGATAGCCGGGGGCTACACCTTC.

In this sample, this clone turned up once. The V gene is TRBV4-2, the J gene TRBJ1-2, with 12 bases matching TRBD1. V lost 4 bases to trimming and J lost 4 bases; unmatched junction nucleotides: 7. This CDR3 has 16 residues. Germline-derived CDR1 and CDR2 are LGHNA and YNFKEQ. The CDR3 DNA reads as TGTGCCAGCAGCCCCCGGGACAGGGGGCAGGTCTATGGCTACACCTTC. Encoded protein: CASSPRDRGQVYGYTF.

V is TRBV11-2 and J is TRBJ2-2; 10 bases line up with TRBD1. The CDR3 covers 17 residues. Per germline, CDR1 SGHAT and CDR2 FQNNGV. V shed 5 bases, J shed 4 bases, and the junction held 10 bases outside the gene matches. The CDR3 is CASSVRQGARGTGELFF. The CDR3, as DNA: TGTGCCAGCAGCGTTCGACAGGGGGCGAGGGGCACCGGGGAGCTGTTTTTT.

The CDR3 protein is CASSLGSPGTYNEQFF. Here the CDR3 DNA reads TGTGCCAGCAGTTTGGGGTCCCCCGGGACCTACAATGAGCAGTTCTTC. The J gene is TRBJ2-1, the V gene TRBV27, with D tentatively TRBD2 (5 bases). In germline, CDR1 is MNHEY, CDR2 SMNVEV (reference sequence). Between the trimmed V and J ends, which lost 3 bases and 2 bases, there was a span of 14 bases. This CDR3 is 16 amino acids long.

The chain uses TRBV10-3 and TRBJ2-3, with D maybe TRBD1 (7 bases). The CDR3 is 16 amino acids. V lost 2 bases and J lost 4, with 16 bases in between. CDR1 and CDR2 (germline): ENHRY, SYGVKD. In DNA, the CDR3 is TGTGCCATCAGTGAGGAAGGAGGGGGCGGGGCAGATACGCAGTATTTT. Translated, it gives CAISEEGGGGADTQYF.

In the case of this clone: Other DNA variants within this sample encode the same CDR3. This rearrangement joins TRBV30 to TRBJ1-2, with 9 positions matching TRBD1. The CDR3 contains 15 residues. CDR1 and CDR2 (germline): GTSNPN, SVGIG (reference sequence). Unmatched junction bases numbered 7, after V lost 3 bases and J lost 2 bases. DNA of the CDR3: TGTGCCTGGAGCCCCATGACAGGGGGGAACTATGGCTACACCTTC. It translates to CAWSPMTGGNYGYTF.

This clone was seen only once. V is TRBV5-1 and J is TRBJ1-1, with 9 bases that match TRBD1. The ends lost 4 bases at V and 1 base at J; junction bases unmatched: 5. CDR1 is SGHRS and CDR2 is YFSETQ in the germline V gene. The CDR3 contains 15 residues. CDR3 DNA: TGCGCCAGCAGCCTGGGGACAGGGCAGAACACTGAAGCTTTCTTT. This gives the protein CASSLGTGQNTEAFF.

J is TRBJ2-1 and V is TRBV30; 7 bases are a match to TRBD2. Germline-derived CDR1 and CDR2 are GTSNPN and SVGIG (reference sequence). The length of the CDR3 is 15 residues. Trimming cost V 2 bases and J 1 base; bases outside gene matches: 5. Here the CDR3 DNA reads TGTGCCTGGAGTCTCACAGCGGGATCCTACAATGAGCAGTTCTTC. Its translation: CAWSLTAGSYNEQFF.

The V call is TRBV13, the J call TRBJ1-4, with D hard to call. Per the germline V gene, CDR1 is PRHDT and CDR2 is FYEKMQ (reference sequence). Trimming stripped 0 bases from V and 0 bases from J, with 8 bases between. CDR3 length: 16 amino acids. The CDR3 loop is CASSLGRGATNEKLFF. In DNA, the CDR3 is TGTGCCAGCAGCTTAGGTCGAGGAGCAACTAATGAAAAACTGTTTTTT.

The V and J genes are TRBV18 and TRBJ2-6, with no clear D. Germline V CDR1 and CDR2: KGHSH, LQKENI. V was pared by 3 bases and J by 4 bases, with 7 bases between. This CDR3 has 14 residues. The CDR3 region is CASSPSTGANVLTF. The CDR3 DNA follows: TGTGCCAGCTCACCTTCTACCGGGGCCAACGTCCTGACTTTC.

This chain links TRBV19 with TRBJ1-2; 7 positions agree with TRBD1. Unmatched junction bases numbered 5, after V lost 2 bases and J lost 2 bases. The CDR3 is 15 residues long. Germline V gene lookup returns CDR1 LNHDA and CDR2 SQIVND (reference sequence). CDR3 region: CASSIISGQNYGYTF. The CDR3 coding sequence is TGTGCCAGTAGTATAATATCGGGACAGAACTATGGCTACACCTTC.

At least ten counts were recorded for this clone. The chain carries TRBV2 and TRBJ1-3, with D possibly TRBD1 on 6 matching bases. The length of the CDR3 is 14 residues. Germline V lookup: CDR1 SNHLY, CDR2 FYNNEI. Trimming cost V 6 bases and J 2 bases, with 11 bases left between them. CDR3 region: CASRQGTTGNTIYF. The CDR3 bases are TGTGCCAGCAGACAGGGTACAACTGGAAACACCATATATTTT.

The V call is TRBV19, the J call TRBJ2-7, with D perhaps matching TRBD2 (5 bases). The CDR3 covers 14 residues. Trimming left V 3 bases short and J 1 base short, with 10 bases between. Germline loops: CDR1 LNHDA, CDR2 SQIVND (reference sequence). This CDR3 reads CASSIVAGSYEQYF. Written as DNA, the CDR3 is TGTGCCAGTAGTATTGTGGCGGGTTCCTACGAGCAGTACTTC.